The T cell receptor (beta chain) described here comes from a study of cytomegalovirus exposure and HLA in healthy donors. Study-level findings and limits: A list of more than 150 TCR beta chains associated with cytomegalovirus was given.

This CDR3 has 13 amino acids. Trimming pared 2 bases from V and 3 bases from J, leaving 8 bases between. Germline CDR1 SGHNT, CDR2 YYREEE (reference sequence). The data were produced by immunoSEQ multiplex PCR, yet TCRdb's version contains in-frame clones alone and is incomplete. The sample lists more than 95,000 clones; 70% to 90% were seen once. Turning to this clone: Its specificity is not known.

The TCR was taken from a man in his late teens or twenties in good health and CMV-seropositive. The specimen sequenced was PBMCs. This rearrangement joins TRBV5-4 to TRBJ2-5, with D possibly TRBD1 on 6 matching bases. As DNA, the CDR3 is TGTGCCAGCAGCTTACAGGGAGAAGAGACCCAGTACTTC. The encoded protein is CASSLQGEETQYF.